The rows below give T cell receptor beta chains drawn from one sample of a study of identical twins. One entry per CDR3 protein, called by TCRdb with MiXCR from the 5' RACE reads. The sample includes roughly 230,000 distinct CDR3 sequences, approximately 8.3% of them seen just once. The sample also formed part of further work on yellow fever vaccine responses in identical twins.

The specimen was CD8+ T cells sorted from blood. These receptors all come from a woman under 30 in good health. Both conserved end residues are trimmed from each CDR3.

TRBJ1-1 TRBV27 ASSLYTGGTEAF
TRBJ1-4 TRBV6-5 ASSYSSVGEKLF
TRBJ2-3 TRBV5-1 ASSLMALDTQY
TRBJ2-7 TRBV11-1 ASSLRDPRDEQY
TRBJ2-7 TRBV5-1 ASSLWASGGSYEQY
TRBJ1-5 TRBV6-2/TRBV6-3 ASSSLDGLSNQPQH
TRBJ2-7 TRBV5-1 ASSLGTGVNEQY
TRBJ2-2 TRBV24-1 ATSDWAYTGELF
TRBJ2-5 TRBV3-1 ASSQDRPTSGNQETQY
TRBJ2-3 TRBV30 AWSGGTSTDTQY
TRBJ2-5 TRBV9 ASSVGQSSGTQY
TRBJ2-7 TRBV28 ASSFPLEQGTYEQY
TRBJ2-7 TRBV10-3 AISESGTGFYEQY
TRBJ2-1 TRBV29-1 SVVGTFPGLSD
TRBJ2-2 TRBV27 ASTPAGTGGPYTGELF
TRBJ2-5 TRBV5-4 ASSSPVSGTEYFTGETQY
TRBJ2-1 TRBV29-1 SVHSGLGNNEQF
TRBJ2-7 TRBV20-1 SARPEGSYEQY
TRBJ2-3 TRBV12-3/TRBV12-4 ASSARDRVPPAQY
TRBJ2-7 TRBV5-1 ASSFSGTVVYEQY
TRBJ1-1 TRBV11-2 ASSSWGEGGHSAEAF
TRBJ2-7 TRBV7-9 ASSFGLAGDREQY
TRBJ1-5 TRBV5-6 ASSFEGQPGQPQH
TRBJ2-1 TRBV29-1 SVEGAGGTYNEQF
TRBJ2-4 TRBV11-2 ASSLELAQNIQY
TRBJ1-2 TRBV5-4 ASSLERDRGLVDGYT